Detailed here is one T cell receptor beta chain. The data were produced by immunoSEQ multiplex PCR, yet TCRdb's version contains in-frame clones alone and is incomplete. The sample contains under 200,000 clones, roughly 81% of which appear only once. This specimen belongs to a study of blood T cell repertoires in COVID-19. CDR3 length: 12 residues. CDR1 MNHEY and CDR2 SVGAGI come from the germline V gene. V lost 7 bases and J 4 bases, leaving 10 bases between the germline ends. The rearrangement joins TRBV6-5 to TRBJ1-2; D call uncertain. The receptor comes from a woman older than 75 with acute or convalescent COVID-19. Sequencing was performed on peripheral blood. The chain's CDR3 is CASTISGYGYTF. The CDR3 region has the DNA TGTGCCAGCACAATTAGTGGCTATGGCTACACCTTC.